This TCR beta chain was profiled in a study of human T cells and chemical hapten exposure. MiXCR, applied by TCRdb to the RACE reads, yields one record per CDR3 protein. Of 60,000 to 70,000 distinct CDR3 sequences detected, approximately 10% appear once; the ten largest clones hold 5% to 5.5%. As to time point: pre-sensitization, week 0. The treatment denotes: therapeutic diphenylcyclopropenone sensitization with weekly scalp DPC. Looked up from germline, CDR1 is LGHDT and CDR2 is YNNKEL (reference sequence). The junction had 7 bases not matched to a gene; V was cut back by 1 base and J by 4 bases. The CDR3 extends over 17 amino acids. Regarding this clonotype: Its antigen is as yet unknown.

Findings and limits, study-wide: Sensitizing with DPC caused no change in TCRs above 1 in 1000 frequency.

The chain is built from TRBV3-1 and TRBJ2-5; TRBD2 agrees at 12 bases. Sample: whole blood, taken in connection with sensitization to the hapten diphenylcyclopropenone (DPC). This clonotype originated in a woman in her 50s with alopecia areata. Some clones in this sample may be carry-over from other donors' samples. This CDR3 is CASSQALATSGRETQYF. Here the CDR3 DNA reads TGTGCCAGCAGCCAAGCGCTGGCGACTAGCGGGAGAGAGACCCAGTACTTC.